This TCR beta chain appears in the sequencing data of a study of control samples from healthy donors and cancer patients. The length of the CDR3 is 13 residues. The J segment lost 7 bases and the V segment lost 6 bases, leaving 6 bases of the junction unmatched. Looked up from germline, CDR1 is SNHLY and CDR2 is FYNNEI. Method: immunoSEQ multiplex PCR; TCRdb's copy keeps in-frame clones and lacks some. This repertoire shows about 180,000 clones, over 85% found once; its top ten account for approximately 1.5%. This sequence joins TRBV2 and TRBJ1-5; 7 positions agree with TRBD1. Sequenced sample: blood. This receptor was taken from a man in his thirties or forties in good health. CDR3 sequence reads: CASSNRGRQPQHF. CDR3 in DNA: TGTGCCAGCAGCAACAGGGGCCGACAGCCCCAGCATTTT.